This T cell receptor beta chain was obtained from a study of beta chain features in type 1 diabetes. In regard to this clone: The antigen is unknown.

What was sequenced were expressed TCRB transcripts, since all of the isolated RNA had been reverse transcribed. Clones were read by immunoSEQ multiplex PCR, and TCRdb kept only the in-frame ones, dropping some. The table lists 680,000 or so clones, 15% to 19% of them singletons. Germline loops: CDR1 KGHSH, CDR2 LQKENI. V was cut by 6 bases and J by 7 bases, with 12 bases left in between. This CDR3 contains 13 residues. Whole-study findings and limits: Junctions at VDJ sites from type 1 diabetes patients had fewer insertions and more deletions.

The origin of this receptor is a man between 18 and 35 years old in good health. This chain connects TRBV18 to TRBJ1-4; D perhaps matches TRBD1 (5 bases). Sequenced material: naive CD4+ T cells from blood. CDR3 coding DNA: TGTGCCAGCTCTGCCAGCGGGGGTGAAAAACTGTTTTTT. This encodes CASSASGGEKLFF.